Below, 7 T cell receptor beta chains from the same sample are listed, as sequenced in a study of blood T cell repertoires in COVID-19. Assay used: immunoSEQ multiplex PCR; TCRdb lists only in-frame clones, some missing. The sample yields around 300,000 clones, approximately 86% seen once. Sequencing was performed on peripheral blood. The receptors originated from a woman in her twenties or thirties who had recovered from COVID-19.

This clone was picked up one time. This chain connects TRBV9 to TRBJ2-7; 8 bases are shared with TRBD2. The CDR3 runs 16 residues. Looked up from germline, CDR1 is SGDLS and CDR2 is YYNGEE. The V segment lost 0 bases and the J segment 0 bases; nucleotides outside the gene matches: 5. The CDR3 nucleotides are TGTGCCAGCAGCGTAGATAGCGGGGAGTTCTCCTACGAGCAGTACTTC. As protein: CASSVDSGEFSYEQYF.

The rearrangement links TRBV4-1 to TRBJ2-1, with 15 bases aligning to TRBD2. The CDR3 sequence is 16 residues long. The germline CDR1 and CDR2 sequences are MGHRA and YSYEKL. V shed 6 bases and J 2 bases; nucleotides not matched to a gene: 2. Here the CDR3 reads CASRGTSGGPYNEQFF. In nucleotides, the CDR3 is TGCGCCAGCAGGGGGACTAGCGGGGGGCCCTACAATGAGCAGTTCTTC.

This chain connects TRBV7-2 to TRBJ2-3; TRBD2 might be the D (5 bases). V lost 3 bases to trimming and J lost 1 base, with 14 bases between them. There are 16 residues in the CDR3. CDR1 is SGHTA and CDR2 is FQGNSA in the germline V gene. CDR3 loop: CASSLYLRDRTDTQYF. DNA for the CDR3: TGTGCCAGCAGCTTGTATCTTCGGGATCGCACAGATACGCAGTATTTT.

The rearrangement uses TRBV5-1 and TRBJ1-2, with D possibly TRBD1 on 6 matching bases. V lost 0 bases and J 4 bases, leaving 7 bases between the germline ends. The V gene's germline CDR1 is SGHRS and CDR2 YFSETQ. The CDR3 covers 13 residues. CDR3 amino acids: CASSLAQGYGYTF. The CDR3 DNA follows: TGCGCCAGCAGCTTGGCACAGGGCTATGGCTACACCTTC.

The rearrangement joins TRBV10-2 to TRBJ1-6; tentatively, D is TRBD1 (5 bases). Per the germline V gene, CDR1 is WSHSY and CDR2 is SAAADI. CDR3 size: 13 residues. V lost 6 bases to trimming and J lost 7 bases, with 10 bases between them. The DNA of the CDR3 is TGCGCCAGCAGGGAGCAGGGAAATTCACCCCTCCACTTT. Its translation: CASREQGNSPLHF.

The chain employs TRBV5-1 and TRBJ1-4; D remains ambiguous. CDR1 is SGHRS and CDR2 is YFSETQ in the germline V gene. The CDR3 is 14 amino acids. The V end was cut by 0 bases, the J end by 4 bases, with 7 bases between. CDR3: CASSLGGVNEKLFF. CDR3 coding DNA: TGCGCCAGCAGCTTGGGAGGAGTTAATGAAAAACTGTTTTTT.

This chain joins TRBV5-6 and TRBJ1-2, with D unclear. This CDR3 region has 14 residues. The germline CDR1 and CDR2 sequences are SGHDT and YYEEEE. Trimming cost V 0 bases and J 4 bases, with 10 bases left between them. CDR3 in amino acids: CASSLDLSPYGYTF. The CDR3 nucleotides read TGTGCCAGCAGCTTGGATCTGTCCCCCTATGGCTACACCTTC.